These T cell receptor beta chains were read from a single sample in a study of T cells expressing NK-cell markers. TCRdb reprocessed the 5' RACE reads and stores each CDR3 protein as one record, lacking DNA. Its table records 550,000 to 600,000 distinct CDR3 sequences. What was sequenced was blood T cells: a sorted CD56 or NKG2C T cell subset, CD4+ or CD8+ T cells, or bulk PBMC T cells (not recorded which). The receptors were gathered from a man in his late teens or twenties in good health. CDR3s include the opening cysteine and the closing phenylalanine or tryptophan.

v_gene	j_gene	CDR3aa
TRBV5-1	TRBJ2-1	CASSLELAGVNEQFF
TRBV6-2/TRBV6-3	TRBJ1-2	CASRSDSPYGYTF
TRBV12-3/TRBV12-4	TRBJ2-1	CASSENPGLADYNEQFF
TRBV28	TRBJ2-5	CASSLVAGTVQETQYF
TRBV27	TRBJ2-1	CASSFLGGTPQDEQFF
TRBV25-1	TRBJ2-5	CASSDYKRWAETQYF
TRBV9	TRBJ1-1	CASSVAPQVEAFF
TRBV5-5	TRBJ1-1	CASSPGLRTNTEAFF
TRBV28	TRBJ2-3	CASSFPKRDTQYF
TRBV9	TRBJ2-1	CASGGLANYNEQFF
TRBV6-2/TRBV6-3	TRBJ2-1	CASSSASGSGSYNEQFF
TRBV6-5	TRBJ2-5	CASSYISSPAETQYF
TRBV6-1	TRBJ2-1	CASSNQGVILNEQFF
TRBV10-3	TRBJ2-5	CAISDRVSETQYF
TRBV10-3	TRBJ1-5	CATGQGAEPYSNQPQHF
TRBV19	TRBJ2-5	CASSDPGTGETQYF
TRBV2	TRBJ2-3	CASVPGLAGVRDTQYF
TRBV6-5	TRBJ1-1	CASKGVGLGNTEAFF
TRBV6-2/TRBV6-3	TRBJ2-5	CASSPSQETQYF
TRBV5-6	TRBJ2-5	CASSSQGGQETQYF
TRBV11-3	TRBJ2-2	CASSSMGLAGGPGELFF
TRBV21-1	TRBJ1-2	CASSKGSGSNYGYTF
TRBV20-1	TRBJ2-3	CSARDLALSTDTQYF
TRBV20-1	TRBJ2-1	CSATSGRLPMDEQFF
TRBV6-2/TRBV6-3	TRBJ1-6	CASSYDRTDLGSPLHF
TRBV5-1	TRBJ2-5	CASSSRQGSETQYF
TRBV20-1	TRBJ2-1	CSAIPGSVNEQFF
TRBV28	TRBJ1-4	CASSLGPNEKLFF
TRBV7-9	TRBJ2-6	CASSYREYSGANVLTF
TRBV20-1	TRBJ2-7	CSASSLGGTFNYEQYF
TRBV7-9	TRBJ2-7	CASRSQSRGRPNEQYF
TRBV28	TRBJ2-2	CASIPSGREGTGELFF
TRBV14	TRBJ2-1	CASSNPRLAGARNEQFF
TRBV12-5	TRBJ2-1	CASGFSDVRNEQFF
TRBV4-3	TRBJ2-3	CASSQDGNSPTQYF
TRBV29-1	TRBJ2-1	CSVVGLVRGSYNEQFF
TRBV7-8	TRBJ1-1	CASSYWTGVTEAFF
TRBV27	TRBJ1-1	CASSKGTGGRSEAFF
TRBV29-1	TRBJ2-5	CSVTPQERTYQETQYF
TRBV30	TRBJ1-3	CAWSQGGGAGNTIYF
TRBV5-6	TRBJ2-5	CASSLLPETSGQETQYF
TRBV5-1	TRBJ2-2	CASSLQGGSGNIGELFF